The 21 T cell receptor beta chains in this list originate from one sample, sequenced in a study of T cell responses to AZD1222 COVID-19 vaccine (dated by TCRdb to about 2021). Library method: the immunoSEQ multiplex PCR assay. As stored in TCRdb, this immuneACCESS dataset retains in-frame rearrangements with V and J assigned. A fraction of the clones does not appear; measured against another copy, unresolved V genes explain less than half of the discrepancy, and the remainder lacks a known reason. This sample gives some 99,000 clones in total; around 93% of them show up just once. The ten largest clones add up to less than 8.5% of the sample. The time point tag for this specimen amounts to: baseline before first vaccination. The material sequenced was peripheral blood, taken on day 0 of AZD1222 vaccination. These receptors came from an adult in good health.

The chain couples TRBV7-2 to TRBJ1-6, with D unresolved. The CDR3 spans 15 residues. The germline gives CDR1 SGHTA, CDR2 FQGNSA. Trimming stripped 1 base from V and 8 bases from J, with 12 bases between. CDR3 in amino acids: CASSLVVGMYSPLHF. The DNA of the CDR3 is TGTGCCAGCAGCTTAGTGGTGGGAATGTATTCACCCCTCCACTTT.

The chain couples TRBV6-2 or TRBV6-3 to TRBJ2-3, with TRBD2 identical over 7 bases. CDR3 length: 16 residues. V gave up 0 bases and J gave up 2 bases; unmatched junction bases: 5. Germline V gene data show CDR1 as MNHEY and CDR2 as SVGEGT. CDR3: CASSYSAGEITDTQYF. The CDR3 nucleotides read TGTGCCAGCAGTTACTCGGCGGGGGAGATCACAGATACGCAGTATTTT.

The rearrangement uses TRBV19 and TRBJ2-5; 10 bases fit TRBD2. V lost 10 bases and J lost 7; bases outside the gene matches: 6. Germline CDR1 LNHDA, CDR2 SQIVND (reference sequence). This CDR3 has 12 residues. The CDR3 DNA sequence: TGTGCCACCAGGACTAGCGGTCCGACCCAGTACTTC. It is translated as CATRTSGPTQYF.

The chain combines TRBV5-4 with TRBJ2-5; the match to TRBD1 covers 7 bases. Losses at the gene ends were 4 bases for V and 5 bases for J; bases not matched to a gene: 11. The CDR3 is 15 residues long. CDR1 is SGHNT, CDR2 YYREEE, per germline (reference sequence). The CDR3 bases are TGTGCCAGCAGCCTCGGACAGGCAATAAGGGAGACCCAGTACTTC. Translation gives CASSLGQAIRETQYF.

The chain has TRBV6-5 and TRBJ1-2; D is perhaps TRBD1 (5 bases). Trimming pared 2 bases from V and 4 bases from J, leaving 14 bases between. CDR3 length: 15 amino acids. Looked up from germline, CDR1 is MNHEY and CDR2 is SVGAGI. The CDR3 here is CASSYQSSGRYGYTF. In DNA form, the CDR3 reads TGTGCCAGCAGTTACCAGTCATCGGGACGCTATGGCTACACCTTC.

The chain uses TRBV12-3 or TRBV12-4 and TRBJ2-7; 10 bases align to TRBD1. The CDR3 covers 12 residues. J gave up 7 bases and V 9 bases, and 6 bases lay outside the gene matches. The CDR3 reads CASRQGAREQYF. The CDR3, as DNA: TGTGCCAGTAGACAGGGGGCGAGGGAGCAGTACTTC.

This chain links TRBV3-1 (or the pseudogene TRBV3-2) with TRBJ1-5; D unclear. The V end lost 1 base, the J end lost 5 bases, and 6 bases lay between the germline ends. Germline V CDR1 and CDR2: LGHDT, YNNKEL (reference sequence). The CDR3 has 13 residues. The CDR3 spells CASSQVRHQPQHF. For the CDR3, the DNA is TGTGCCAGCAGCCAAGTACGACATCAGCCCCAGCATTTT.

This clone occurred once. This sequence joins TRBV6-5 and TRBJ2-7, with 9 bases that match TRBD1. The germline CDR1 and CDR2 sequences are MNHEY and SVGAGI. The CDR3 contains 15 residues. With V trimmed by 4 bases and J by 9 bases, 13 bases remained unmatched. CDR3: CASSSDRGRVDGQYF. The CDR3 DNA is TGTGCCAGCAGTTCCGACAGGGGGAGGGTAGATGGGCAGTACTTC.

V and J are TRBV2 and TRBJ1-4; D remains unclear. The CDR3 has 16 residues. V was pared by 5 bases and J by 1 base, with 14 bases between. Germline values: CDR1 SNHLY, CDR2 FYNNEI. The DNA for the CDR3 is TGTGCCAGCAGTAATCCGGGTCCCTTAACTAATGAAAAACTGTTTTTT. This encodes CASSNPGPLTNEKLFF.

This rearrangement joins TRBV5-6 to TRBJ2-1; D remains ambiguous. This CDR3 comprises 11 residues. Germline V gene sequence: CDR1 SGHDT, CDR2 YYEEEE. Trimming left V 4 bases short and J 9 bases short, with 8 bases between. This chain's CDR3 is CASSLTREQFF. CDR3 DNA sequence: TGTGCCAGCAGCCTGACTCGTGAGCAGTTCTTC.

The rearrangement links TRBV10-3 to TRBJ1-4; D not certain. This CDR3 has 12 amino acids. V dropped 10 bases and J dropped 8 bases, with 14 bases sitting between them. Germline CDR1 and CDR2: ENHRY and SYGVKD. The CDR3: CATGRDEEKLFF. The CDR3 DNA is TGTGCCACCGGACGGGATGAGGAAAAACTGTTTTTT.

V is TRBV30 and J is TRBJ2-7; 8 bases match TRBD1. Germline V gene lookup returns CDR1 GTSNPN and CDR2 SVGIG (reference sequence). The CDR3 consists of 12 residues. Trimming took 5 bases from V and 6 from J; bases not matched to a gene: 6. The CDR3 bases are TGTGCCTGGGCCCTAACAGGGGGCGAGCAGTACTTC. The encoded protein is CAWALTGGEQYF.

This clone was seen more than once but under ten times. J is TRBJ2-2 and V is TRBV12-2; TRBD2, as called in the table, went unchecked against the DNA. TRBV12-2 is annotated as a pseudogene. The CDR3 length is 16 residues. CDR3 sequence reads: CASRGARTSGRGELFF. The CDR3 DNA reads as TGTGCAAGTCGCGGGGCCCGGACTAGCGGGAGGGGGGAGCTGTTTTTT.

V is TRBV19 and J is TRBJ1-5, with D possibly being TRBD1 (5 bases). The germline V and J ends were trimmed by 1 base and 7 bases, with 17 bases remaining between them. Germline CDR1 reads LNHDA; CDR2 reads SQIVND (reference sequence). The CDR3 is made up of 16 amino acids. CDR3 in DNA: TGTGCCAGTAGTATAGGGTTCGGGGGGACCCACCAGCCCCAGCATTTT. Translation: CASSIGFGGTHQPQHF. Complete variable domain (other parts from reference TRBV19 and TRBJ1-5): DGGITQSPKYLFRKEGQNVTLSCEQNLNHDAMYWYRQDPGQGLRLIYYSQIVNDFQKGDIAEGYSVSREKKESFPLTVTSAQKNPTAFYLCASSIGFGGTHQPQHFGDGTRLSIL.

The V call is TRBV6-6, the J call TRBJ2-2; the match to TRBD1 covers 10 bases. The CDR3 is 16 amino acids. CDR1 and CDR2 (germline): MNHNY, SVGAGI (reference sequence). After removal of 3 bases from V and 7 bases from J, the junction contained 8 bases not matched to a gene. The CDR3 bases are TGTGCCAGCAGTTATTCCGGGACAGGGGAAATCGGGGAGCTGTTTTTT. Protein: CASSYSGTGEIGELFF.

V gene TRBV3-1 (or the pseudogene TRBV3-2) combines with J gene TRBJ1-2; D gene uncertain. Trimming stripped 0 bases from V and 8 bases from J, with 7 bases between. The CDR3 length is 12 residues. The germline V gene has CDR1 LGHDT and CDR2 YNNKEL (reference sequence). DNA for the CDR3: TGTGCCAGCAGCCAAGATGGTCCAGGCTACACCTTC. Protein product: CASSQDGPGYTF.

The rearrangement links TRBV12-3 or TRBV12-4 to TRBJ1-1; D ambiguous. Trimming stripped 6 bases from V and 5 bases from J, with 13 bases between. The CDR3 has 13 residues. The CDR3: CASRAGRWTEAFF. The CDR3 DNA is TGTGCCAGCAGAGCAGGTCGGTGGACTGAAGCTTTCTTT.

Notes on this clone: This sample also contains other DNA sequences that code for the same CDR3. The genes are TRBV5-1 and TRBJ1-1; the D is unclear. The ends were cut back, 0 bases at V and 4 bases at J, with 10 bases in the middle. The germline CDR1 and CDR2 sequences are SGHRS and YFSETQ. This CDR3 contains 14 residues. CDR3 sequence reads: CASSLGLEGTEAFF. The CDR3 DNA follows: TGCGCCAGCAGCTTGGGTCTGGAGGGCACTGAAGCTTTCTTT.

Only a few counts were recorded for this clone. V and J are TRBV27 and TRBJ1-5; 8 nucleotides match TRBD1. This CDR3 spans 15 amino acids. Trimming took 3 bases from V and 2 from J; bases not matched to a gene: 3. Germline V CDR1 and CDR2: MNHEY, SMNVEV (reference sequence). The CDR3 reads CASSLVTGGNQPQHF. Here the CDR3 DNA reads TGTGCCAGCAGTTTGGTGACAGGGGGCAATCAGCCCCAGCATTTT.

The chain carries TRBV6-5 and TRBJ2-7; D uncertain. The germline V gene has CDR1 MNHEY and CDR2 SVGAGI. The CDR3 is 15 residues long. Trimming took off 6 bases at V and 2 bases at J, with 17 bases between the two ends. The CDR3 bases are TGTGCCAGCAGGGTCTTCGTGGGGATCGCCTACGAGCAGTACTTC. Encoded protein: CASRVFVGIAYEQYF.

The V gene is TRBV9, the J gene TRBJ1-1, with a possible D match to TRBD1 (6 bases). Germline values: CDR1 SGDLS, CDR2 YYNGEE. V dropped 0 bases and J dropped 2 bases, with 11 bases sitting between them. This CDR3 has 15 amino acids. This CDR3 reads CASSVEGGPNTEAFF. In DNA form, the CDR3 reads TGTGCCAGCAGCGTAGAGGGGGGGCCAAACACTGAAGCTTTCTTT.